This T cell receptor (beta chain) was captured in a study of T cell repertoires in cytomegalovirus infection. Study background: Public TCR beta signature analysis indicated the presence of both CMV infection and matching HLA type.

TCRdb re-analysed the reads in MiXCR, keeping a single row per CDR3 protein. The table shows over 150,000 distinct CDR3 sequences, with about 17% occurring only once. The sample was CD8+ T cells from PBMCs. This receptor was taken from a human donor in good health (CMV status not recorded). Some clones in this sample may be carry-over from other donors' samples.

CDR3 sequence: CASTLSGVGNQPQHF. CDR3 bases: TGTGCCAGCACCCTTTCAGGGGTAGGGAATCAGCCCCAGCATTTT. The chain recombines TRBV12-3 or TRBV12-4 with TRBJ1-5; TRBD1 might be the D (6 bases). Trimming took off 7 bases at V and 4 bases at J, with 17 bases between the two ends. This CDR3 has 15 residues.